Described below is a single T cell receptor (beta chain) sequence and its context. Authors' methods: Reference gene primer amplification gave estimated nucleated cell counts. Data came from immunoSEQ multiplex PCR; TCRdb stores just in-frame clones and leaves some out. V and J calls and clone size come straight from that table; D and trimming were deduced from the DNA. The sample has 130,000 to 150,000 clones; about 89% are singletons. V gave up 2 bases and J gave up 0 bases, with 5 bases separating them. Germline assignment: CDR1 MDHEN and CDR2 SYDVKM. CDR3 length: 13 residues. The sample belongs to a study of blood T cell repertoires in COVID-19. Cohorts were based on clinical histories the participants reported.

Sequencing was carried out using PBMCs or T cells enriched from blood (not recorded which). The rearrangement joins TRBV28 to TRBJ2-7; D not certain. The TCR comes from a man aged 60 to 75 who had recovered from COVID-19. The CDR3 protein is CASSLGVSYEQYF. The CDR3 DNA reads TGTGCCAGCAGTTTAGGAGTCTCCTACGAGCAGTACTTC. Supplemented by reference TRBV28 and TRBJ2-7, the full variable domain reads DVKVTQSSRYLVKRTGEKVFLECVQDMDHENMFWYRQDPGLGLRLIYFSYDVKMKEKGDIPEGYSVSREKKERFSLILESASTNQTSMYLCASSLGVSYEQYFGPGTRLTVT.